A single sample is the source of the 21 T cell receptor beta chains below, sequenced in a study of cytomegalovirus exposure and HLA in healthy donors (dated by TCRdb to about 2017). Library construction relied on the immunoSEQ multiplex PCR assay. For the multiplex PCR, a mixture combining 60 forward primers for TCR Vbeta segments and 13 reverse primers for TCR Jbeta segments was used. In its TCRdb copy, this immuneACCESS table keeps in-frame sequences only and misses some clones. Where compared with another copy, unresolved V genes explain less than half of these, and the others have no known cause. In all, the sample holds 65,000 to 90,000 clones, and around three quarters of those were seen once. Jointly, the top ten make up approximately 3% of the sample. Sequences were obtained from PBMCs. The source is a man aged 35-49 years in good health and CMV-seronegative.

The chain uses TRBV25-1 and TRBJ2-2, with 9 bases that match TRBD2. With 7 bases clipped from V and 1 base from J, the junction kept 7 bases outside the gene matches. CDR1 and CDR2 from the germline V gene are MGHDK and SYGVNS. The CDR3 sequence is 16 residues long. This chain's CDR3 is CASTPGLAGNTGELFF. In nucleotides, the CDR3 is TGTGCCAGCACTCCGGGACTAGCAGGGAACACCGGGGAGCTGTTTTTT. Supplemented by reference TRBV25-1 and TRBJ2-2, the full variable domain reads EADIYQTPRYLVIGTGKKITLECSQTMGHDKMYWYQQDPGMELHLIHYSYGVNSTEKGDLSSESTVSRIRTEHFPLTLESARPSHTSQYLCASTPGLAGNTGELFFGEGSRLTVL.

This chain links TRBV30 with TRBJ2-7, with 8 positions matching TRBD1. Trimming took 2 bases from V and 2 from J; bases not matched to a gene: 20. Per germline, CDR1 GTSNPN and CDR2 SVGIG (reference sequence). The CDR3 runs 19 residues. CDR3 in amino acids: CAWSTIRFVRDRLTYEQYF. The CDR3 coding sequence is TGTGCCTGGAGTACTATTCGATTCGTCCGGGACAGGCTTACCTACGAGCAGTACTTC.

The V call is TRBV5-1, the J call TRBJ1-1; D might be TRBD1 (5 bases). CDR1 and CDR2 from the germline V gene are SGHRS and YFSETQ. V was pared by 4 bases and J by 5 bases, with 15 bases between. The CDR3 runs to 14 residues. The CDR3 loop reads CASSGGGAGTEAFF. CDR3 in DNA: TGCGCCAGCAGCGGGGGAGGGGCCGGAACTGAAGCTTTCTTT. The full variable domain, with the rest looked up from reference TRBV5-1 and TRBJ1-1, is KAGVTQTPRYLIKTRGQQVTLSCSPISGHRSVSWYQQTPGQGLQFLFEYFSETQRNKGNFPGRFSGRQFSNSRSEMNVSTLELGDSALYLCASSGGGAGTEAFFGQGTRLTVV.

J is TRBJ1-2 and V is TRBV27; maybe TRBD1 (6 bases). Looked up from germline, CDR1 is MNHEY and CDR2 is SMNVEV (reference sequence). Trimming pared 6 bases from V and 4 bases from J, leaving 15 bases between. The CDR3 spans 14 residues. CDR3 residues: CASSPRAGAYGYTF. CDR3 bases: TGTGCCAGCAGCCCCCGAGCAGGGGCCTATGGCTACACCTTC.

This clone appeared a single time. The chain recombines TRBV28 with TRBJ1-1; maybe TRBD1 (6 bases). The germline CDR1 and CDR2 sequences are MDHEN and SYDVKM. Trimming left V 5 bases short and J 5 bases short, with 21 bases between. The CDR3 contains 16 residues. This chain's CDR3 is CASSPPGAPGGTEAFF. The CDR3 DNA follows: TGTGCCAGCAGTCCGCCGGGGGCCCCGGGAGGGACTGAAGCTTTCTTT.

The J gene is TRBJ1-5, the V gene TRBV30; 9 bases fit TRBD1. Trimming at V came to 4 bases and at J to 6 bases, leaving 13 bases not matched to a gene. The germline V gene encodes CDR1 GTSNPN and CDR2 SVGIG (reference sequence). The length of the CDR3 is 16 residues. This CDR3 is CAWNTGGSGRSQPQHF. The CDR3 coding sequence is TGTGCCTGGAATACAGGGGGCTCCGGGCGAAGTCAGCCCCAGCATTTT.

V usage is TRBV5-6 and J usage is TRBJ1-1, with D perhaps matching TRBD1 (5 bases). The V and J ends lost 3 bases and 0 bases respectively, with 18 bases between them. Germline V lookup: CDR1 SGHDT, CDR2 YYEEEE. The length of the CDR3 is 17 residues. The CDR3 DNA is TGTGCCAGCAGCTGGGGTACGGGGGTGGGGGTGAACACTGAAGCTTTCTTT. It codes for CASSWGTGVGVNTEAFF.

V usage is TRBV25-1 and J usage is TRBJ1-5; tentative D call: TRBD1 (5 bases). The germline V gene encodes CDR1 MGHDK and CDR2 SYGVNS. This CDR3 region has 16 residues. Trimming cost V 6 bases and J 0 bases, with 15 bases left between them. Here the CDR3 DNA reads TGTGCCAGCAGGGCCGGGGAGGGGTATAGCAATCAGCCCCAGCATTTT. This codes for CASRAGEGYSNQPQHF.

This clone was seen only a few times. The chain employs TRBV9 and TRBJ1-1; the D is unclear. The V gene's germline CDR1 is SGDLS and CDR2 YYNGEE. This CDR3 region has 15 residues. The V end was cut by 0 bases, the J end by 13 bases, with 22 bases between. The CDR3 loop is CASSVVSGGNGLIFF. CDR3 DNA sequence: TGTGCCAGCAGCGTAGTATCTGGCGGCAATGGTTTGATTTTCTTT.

This clone showed up just once. The chain is built from TRBV27 and TRBJ1-1; 8 bases are a match to TRBD1. The germline V gene has CDR1 MNHEY and CDR2 SMNVEV (reference sequence). V was clipped by 6 bases and J by 6 bases; unmatched bases: 9. CDR3 length: 14 amino acids. As DNA, the CDR3 is TGTGCCAGCAGGGGGACAGGCCCGTTTGCTGAAGCTTTCTTT. Translating gives CASRGTGPFAEAFF.

The gene calls are TRBV6-1 and TRBJ2-5; 8 bases line up with TRBD2. Trimming removed 4 bases from V and 1 base from J; junction bases left unmatched: 11. CDR1 and CDR2 from the germline V gene are MNHNS and SASEGT. This CDR3 has 17 amino acids. DNA for the CDR3: TGTGCCAGCAGTGTTGCCCGGGGGGGGGCCGTCCAAGAGACCCAGTACTTC. It is translated as CASSVARGGAVQETQYF.

The gene calls are TRBV28 and TRBJ2-1; TRBD2 matches 12 bases. This CDR3 has 18 residues. The germline CDR1 and CDR2 sequences are MDHEN and SYDVKM. After removal of 4 bases from V and 2 bases from J, the junction contained 9 bases not matched to a gene. CDR3 DNA sequence: TGTGCCAGCAGTTCCTACAGACTAGCGGGGGATACCTACAATGAGCAGTTCTTC. This encodes CASSSYRLAGDTYNEQFF. The full variable domain, with the rest looked up from reference TRBV28 and TRBJ2-1, is DVKVTQSSRYLVKRTGEKVFLECVQDMDHENMFWYRQDPGLGLRLIYFSYDVKMKEKGDIPEGYSVSREKKERFSLILESASTNQTSMYLCASSSYRLAGDTYNEQFFGPGTRLTVL.

The chain has TRBV9 and TRBJ2-3; D not resolved. Germline V gene lookup returns CDR1 SGDLS and CDR2 YYNGEE. Trimming took 6 bases from V and 10 from J, leaving 21 bases between them. The CDR3 sequence is 14 residues long. CDR3 amino acids: CASTPTAGQVAQYF. In DNA form, the CDR3 reads TGTGCCAGCACCCCAACGGCTGGGCAAGTCGCGCAGTATTTT.

The rearrangement uses TRBV6-1 and TRBJ2-3; 13 nucleotides match TRBD2. V trimming: 8 bases; J trimming: 8 bases; junction bases outside the gene matches: 4. The CDR3 is made up of 13 amino acids. Germline V lookup: CDR1 MNHNS, CDR2 SASEGT. CDR3 bases: TGTGCCAGCGGGACTAGCGGGGAAACTACGCAGTATTTT. Translation: CASGTSGETTQYF.

The chain carries TRBV30 and TRBJ2-7; 9 bases are shared with TRBD1. The CDR3 contains 12 residues. Germline V gene lookup returns CDR1 GTSNPN and CDR2 SVGIG (reference sequence). V trimming: 4 bases; J trimming: 6 bases; junction bases outside the gene matches: 4. The CDR3 protein is CAWTQGAREQYF. CDR3 sequence (DNA): TGTGCCTGGACACAGGGGGCGCGCGAGCAGTACTTC.

V is TRBV7-7 and J is TRBJ2-1; weak D call: TRBD2 (6 bases). Trimming cost V 1 base and J 6 bases, with 7 bases left between them. Germline CDR1 reads SSHAT; CDR2 reads FNYEAQ (reference sequence). The CDR3 extends over 13 amino acids. CDR3 bases: TGTGCCAGCAGCTTAGGCGGGGCCAATGAGCAGTTCTTC. Its translation is CASSLGGANEQFF.

V gene TRBV9 combines with J gene TRBJ1-2, with 9 bases that match TRBD1. The trim removed 5 bases at V and 6 bases at J, leaving 8 bases unmatched. The CDR3 runs 14 residues. CDR1 is SGDLS, CDR2 YYNGEE, per germline. This CDR3 is CASSPTGGFHGYTF. In DNA form, the CDR3 reads TGTGCCAGCAGTCCTACAGGGGGCTTTCATGGCTACACCTTC.

The chain employs TRBV5-1 and TRBJ2-3; D is unclear. This CDR3 is built from 14 residues. Trimming removed 4 bases at V and 0 bases at J, with 9 bases between. The germline gives CDR1 SGHRS, CDR2 YFSETQ. CDR3: CASSAMHSTDTQYF. Written as DNA, the CDR3 is TGCGCCAGCAGCGCGATGCACAGCACAGATACGCAGTATTTT. Drawing the rest from reference TRBV5-1 and TRBJ2-3, the complete variable domain is KAGVTQTPRYLIKTRGQQVTLSCSPISGHRSVSWYQQTPGQGLQFLFEYFSETQRNKGNFPGRFSGRQFSNSRSEMNVSTLELGDSALYLCASSAMHSTDTQYFGPGTRLTVL.

V gene TRBV25-1 combines with J gene TRBJ2-2; no clear D. Germline V gene lookup returns CDR1 MGHDK and CDR2 SYGVNS. V was clipped by 7 bases and J by 6 bases, with 9 bases between them. The CDR3 is 12 amino acids. CDR3 sequence: CASTLSAGELFF. The CDR3 DNA sequence: TGTGCCAGCACCTTGTCCGCCGGGGAGCTGTTTTTT.

The rearrangement links TRBV28 to TRBJ1-2; no definite D call. CDR1 MDHEN and CDR2 SYDVKM come from the germline V gene. V was cut by 0 bases and J by 0 bases, with 8 bases left in between. The CDR3 is made up of 15 amino acids. In DNA, the CDR3 is TGTGCCAGCAGTTTATGGGTCCGGGCTAACTATGGCTACACCTTC. Protein: CASSLWVRANYGYTF.

The gene calls are TRBV5-6 and TRBJ2-2, with 7 bases fitting TRBD1. Germline trimming cut 5 bases from V and 7 bases from J; bases unmatched to any gene: 11. This CDR3 is 15 amino acids long. The germline gives CDR1 SGHDT, CDR2 YYEEEE. This CDR3 reads CASSSVQGMGGELFF. DNA for the CDR3: TGTGCCAGCAGTTCAGTACAGGGGATGGGCGGGGAGCTGTTTTTT.